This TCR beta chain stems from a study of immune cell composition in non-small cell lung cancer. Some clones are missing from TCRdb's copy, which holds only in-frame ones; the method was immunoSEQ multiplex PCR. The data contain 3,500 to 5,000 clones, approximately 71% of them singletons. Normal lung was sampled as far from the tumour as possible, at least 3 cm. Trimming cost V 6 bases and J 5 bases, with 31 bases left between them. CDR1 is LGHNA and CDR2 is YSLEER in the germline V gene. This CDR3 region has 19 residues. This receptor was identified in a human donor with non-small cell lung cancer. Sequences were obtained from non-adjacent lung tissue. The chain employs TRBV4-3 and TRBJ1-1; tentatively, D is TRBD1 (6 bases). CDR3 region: CASRSMAQGRYIPKTEAFF. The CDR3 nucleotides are TGCGCCAGCAGAAGCATGGCCCAGGGGAGGTACATCCCTAAAACTGAAGCTTTCTTT.